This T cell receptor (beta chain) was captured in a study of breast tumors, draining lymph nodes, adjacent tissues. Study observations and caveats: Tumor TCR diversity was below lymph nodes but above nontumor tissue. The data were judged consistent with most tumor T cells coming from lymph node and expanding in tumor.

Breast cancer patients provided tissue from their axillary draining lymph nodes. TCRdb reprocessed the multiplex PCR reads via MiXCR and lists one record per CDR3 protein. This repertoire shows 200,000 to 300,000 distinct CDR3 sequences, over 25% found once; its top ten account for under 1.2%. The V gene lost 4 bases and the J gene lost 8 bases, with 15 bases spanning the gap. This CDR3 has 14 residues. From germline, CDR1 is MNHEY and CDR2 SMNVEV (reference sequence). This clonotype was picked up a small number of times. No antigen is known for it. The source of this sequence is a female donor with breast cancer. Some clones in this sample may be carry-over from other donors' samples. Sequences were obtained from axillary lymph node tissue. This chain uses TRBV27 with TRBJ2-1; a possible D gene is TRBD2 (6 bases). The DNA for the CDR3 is TGTGCCAGCAGTTCAGGGACTGAGTGGGATGAGCAGTTCTTC. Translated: CASSSGTEWDEQFF.